Sequencing of this T cell receptor beta chain was carried out in a study of blood T cell repertoires in COVID-19. The Seattle patients joined while their infection was active and were tracked longitudinally afterward. Original processing notes: Amplification from reference gene primers served as the basis for estimated nucleated cell counts. Data came from immunoSEQ multiplex PCR; TCRdb stores just in-frame clones and leaves some out. V, J and clone size were drawn from that table, and D and trimming were deduced from the DNA. The sample lists almost 200,000 clones, 70% to 80% occurring once. The origin of this receptor is a woman between 40 and 55 years old with COVID-19, enrolled during active disease. The sequencing sample was made of peripheral blood.

The CDR3 spells CASSTGWNNYGYTF. The CDR3 nucleotides read TGTGCCAGCAGCACGGGATGGAATAACTATGGCTACACCTTC. This chain links TRBV6-2 or TRBV6-3 with TRBJ1-2, with D hard to call. The CDR3 has 14 amino acids. Trimming took off 6 bases at V and 1 base at J, with 12 bases between the two ends. The germline V gene has CDR1 MNHEY and CDR2 SVGEGT.